The 20 T cell receptor beta chains listed next were all sequenced from one sample in a study of blood T cell repertoires in COVID-19. Sequenced by immunoSEQ multiplex PCR; TCRdb stores in-frame clones only, minus some. The sample includes 200,000 to 250,000 clones, 75% to 90% of them seen just once. The sequencing sample was made of PBMCs or T cells enriched from blood (not recorded which). These TCRs come from a woman younger than 30 in a cohort exposed to, infected with or recovered from COVID-19 (not recorded which).

The J gene is TRBJ2-1, the V gene TRBV6-5, with TRBD2 as a possible D gene (6 bases). Germline V CDR1 and CDR2: MNHEY, SVGAGI. The V gene lost 6 bases and the J gene lost 2 bases, with 11 bases spanning the gap. The CDR3 is 14 residues long. The CDR3 protein is CASRNRGTYNEQFF. In nucleotides, the CDR3 is TGTGCCAGCAGGAATCGCGGGACCTACAATGAGCAGTTCTTC.

The genes are TRBV27 and TRBJ2-3; the match to TRBD2 covers 8 bases. The CDR3 runs to 15 residues. V gave up 3 bases and J gave up 7 bases; unmatched junction bases: 9. From germline, CDR1 is MNHEY and CDR2 SMNVEV (reference sequence). CDR3 sequence: CASSLIAGYMNTQYF. As DNA, the CDR3 is TGTGCCAGCAGTTTGATAGCGGGGTACATGAATACGCAGTATTTT.

The genes are TRBV3-1 (or the pseudogene TRBV3-2) and TRBJ2-2; D gene ambiguous. Trimming pared 0 bases from V and 2 bases from J, leaving 10 bases between. CDR1 LGHDT and CDR2 YNNKEL come from the germline V gene (reference sequence). This CDR3 comprises 16 residues. The CDR3 bases are TGTGCCAGCAGCCAAGATCAAGCACTTAACACCGGGGAGCTGTTTTTT. Protein sequence: CASSQDQALNTGELFF.

CDR3 DNA sequence: TGCGCCAGCAGCTTGTCGTCGGGAGGGCCGGTAACCGGGGAGCTGTTTTTT. It yields the protein CASSLSSGGPVTGELFF. The chain has TRBV5-1 and TRBJ2-2; 8 bases align to TRBD2. The CDR3 loop spans 17 amino acids. Germline V gives CDR1 SGHRS, CDR2 YFSETQ. V shed 1 base, J shed 5 bases, and the junction held 10 bases outside the gene matches.

The chain couples TRBV5-1 to TRBJ1-2; perhaps TRBD1 as D (6 bases). The V end lost 0 bases, the J end lost 7 bases, and 13 bases lay between the germline ends. The germline V gene has CDR1 SGHRS and CDR2 YFSETQ. This CDR3 has 14 amino acids. The CDR3 reads CASSLATGPVGYTF. The CDR3 DNA is TGCGCCAGCAGCTTGGCGACAGGCCCAGTTGGCTACACCTTC. The variable domain in full, with the rest retrieved from reference TRBV5-1 and TRBJ1-2, is KAGVTQTPRYLIKTRGQQVTLSCSPISGHRSVSWYQQTPGQGLQFLFEYFSETQRNKGNFPGRFSGRQFSNSRSEMNVSTLELGDSALYLCASSLATGPVGYTFGSGTRLTVV.

The J gene is TRBJ2-3, the V gene TRBV5-1, with TRBD2 matching over 10 bases. The trim removed 3 bases at V and 2 bases at J, leaving 3 bases unmatched. There are 15 residues in the CDR3. Germline V gene data show CDR1 as SGHRS and CDR2 as YFSETQ. For the CDR3, the DNA is TGCGCCAGCAGCTCAGCGGGAGGGCCCACAGATACGCAGTATTTT. Translating gives CASSSAGGPTDTQYF. The variable domain in full, with the rest retrieved from reference TRBV5-1 and TRBJ2-3, is KAGVTQTPRYLIKTRGQQVTLSCSPISGHRSVSWYQQTPGQGLQFLFEYFSETQRNKGNFPGRFSGRQFSNSRSEMNVSTLELGDSALYLCASSSAGGPTDTQYFGPGTRLTVL.

This clone was seen many times. The J gene is TRBJ2-1, the V gene TRBV14; TRBD1 aligns across 8 bases. V shed 0 bases and J 12 bases; nucleotides not matched to a gene: 4. The CDR3 loop spans 13 amino acids. The V gene's germline CDR1 is SGHDN and CDR2 FVKESK. The CDR3 sequence is CASSQEQGARQFF. CDR3 in DNA: TGTGCCAGCAGCCAAGAGCAGGGGGCCAGGCAGTTCTTC.

This clone was seen a single time. The chain links TRBV6-5 to TRBJ1-2; 7 bases fit TRBD1. V lost 2 bases and J lost 7; bases outside the gene matches: 7. Germline CDR1 reads MNHEY; CDR2 reads SVGAGI. The CDR3 is 14 amino acids. The CDR3 bases are TGTGCCAGCAGTTACCTTACAGGGGTTGGTGGCTACACCTTC. It codes for CASSYLTGVGGYTF.

The gene calls are TRBV7-9 and TRBJ1-2; 12 bases align to TRBD1. Germline values: CDR1 SEHNR, CDR2 FQNEAQ (reference sequence). V dropped 3 bases and J dropped 5; count of bases not matched to a gene: 1. The CDR3 runs 14 residues. The CDR3 reads CASSLGQGAYGYTF. CDR3 DNA sequence: TGTGCCAGCAGCTTGGGACAGGGGGCGTATGGCTACACCTTC.

The V and J genes are TRBV30 and TRBJ1-3; D is unclear. There are 11 residues in the CDR3. CDR1 is GTSNPN and CDR2 is SVGIG in the germline V gene (reference sequence). The V and J ends lost 4 bases and 8 bases respectively, with 9 bases between them. CDR3 loop: CAWKPGDTIYF. CDR3 nucleotides: TGTGCCTGGAAACCCGGGGACACCATATATTTT.

This chain links TRBV9 with TRBJ2-3; 7 positions match TRBD1. J lost 0 bases, V lost 3 bases, and 10 bases had no gene match. Germline V gene data show CDR1 as SGDLS and CDR2 as YYNGEE. There are 17 residues in the CDR3. The CDR3 spells CASSGQGKGLSTDTQYF. CDR3 coding DNA: TGTGCCAGCAGCGGACAGGGAAAGGGTCTTAGCACAGATACGCAGTATTTT.

The rearrangement joins TRBV29-1 to TRBJ2-1; D perhaps matches TRBD2 (6 bases). V was trimmed by 7 bases and J by 0 bases, leaving 10 bases between them. Germline V CDR1 and CDR2: SQVTM, ANQGSEA. The length of the CDR3 is 13 residues. In DNA form, the CDR3 reads TGCAGCGAACGGGAGAGCTCCTACAATGAGCAGTTCTTC. Its translation is CSERESSYNEQFF.

The chain links TRBV6-5 to TRBJ1-1; the D is unclear. The germline CDR1 and CDR2 sequences are MNHEY and SVGAGI. Trimming took 0 bases from V and 4 from J, leaving 12 bases between them. This CDR3 is 15 amino acids long. The CDR3 sequence: CASSYSTNEVTEAFF. In DNA, the CDR3 is TGTGCCAGCAGTTACTCGACCAATGAGGTCACTGAAGCTTTCTTT.

The rearrangement uses TRBV27 and TRBJ1-1; D is undetermined. Deletions cut 5 bases from V and 6 bases from J, with 13 bases between. The CDR3 sequence is 13 residues long. Germline assignment: CDR1 MNHEY and CDR2 SMNVEV (reference sequence). The CDR3 protein is CASSPGLPPEAFF. The CDR3 coding sequence is TGTGCCAGCAGTCCTGGACTGCCCCCTGAAGCTTTCTTT.

The chain couples TRBV2 to TRBJ1-4; 7 positions match TRBD1. Germline V gene sequence: CDR1 SNHLY, CDR2 FYNNEI. V lost 8 bases, J lost 10 bases, and 13 bases stayed unmatched. The CDR3 loop spans 14 amino acids. The CDR3 reads CASHASAQGGKLFF. Written as DNA, the CDR3 is TGTGCCAGCCATGCCTCGGCGCAGGGGGGAAAACTGTTTTTT.

V is TRBV7-3 and J is TRBJ2-7; 8 positions agree with TRBD2. The CDR3 sequence is 15 residues long. J lost 5 bases, V lost 5 bases, and 11 bases had no gene match. CDR1 and CDR2 from the germline V gene are SGHTA and FQGTGA. The CDR3, as DNA: TGTGCCAGCAGCCCCACCGGGACTAGTAACGACGAGCAGTACTTC. Amino acids: CASSPTGTSNDEQYF. The full variable domain, its missing parts supplied by reference TRBV7-3 and TRBJ2-7, is GAGVSQTPSNKVTEKGKYVELRCDPISGHTALYWYRQSLGQGPEFLIYFQGTGAADDSGLPNDRFFAVRPEGSVSTLKIQRTERGDSAVYLCASSPTGTSNDEQYFGPGTRLTVT.

The chain couples TRBV18 to TRBJ1-1; possible D gene TRBD1, 5 bases. The CDR3 covers 16 residues. CDR1 and CDR2 (germline): KGHSH, LQKENI. The V end was cut by 3 bases, the J end by 1 base, with 15 bases between. The CDR3 reads CASSPRQTSGNTEAFF. The CDR3 nucleotides read TGTGCCAGCTCACCTCGACAGACTTCAGGGAACACTGAAGCTTTCTTT. Complete variable domain (other parts from reference TRBV18 and TRBJ1-1): NAGVMQNPRHLVRRRGQEARLRCSPMKGHSHVYWYRQLPEEGLKFMVYLQKENIIDESGMPKERFSAEFPKEGPSILRIQQVVRGDSAAYFCASSPRQTSGNTEAFFGQGTRLTVV.

This clone has just a few counts. This chain links TRBV7-9 with TRBJ2-7, with 8 bases that match TRBD2. CDR1 SEHNR and CDR2 FQNEAQ come from the germline V gene (reference sequence). The CDR3 covers 15 residues. V was clipped by 4 bases and J by 2 bases; unmatched bases: 7. The CDR3 DNA sequence: TGTGCCAGCAGCTCTGGACTAGCTAGAACCTACGAGCAGTACTTC. Translation: CASSSGLARTYEQYF.

This rearrangement joins TRBV25-1 to TRBJ2-5; 9 bases map to TRBD1. The CDR3 spans 15 residues. With 3 bases clipped from V and 4 bases from J, the junction kept 6 bases outside the gene matches. From germline, CDR1 is MGHDK and CDR2 SYGVNS. The CDR3 nucleotides read TGTGCCAGCAGTGAGGGGACAGGGATCCTAGAGACCCAGTACTTC. The encoded protein is CASSEGTGILETQYF.

The count of this clone is one. This sequence joins TRBV6-1 and TRBJ1-1; D gene unclear. The ends were cut back, 0 bases at V and 6 bases at J, with 14 bases in the middle. This CDR3 has 15 residues. Looked up from germline, CDR1 is MNHNS and CDR2 is SASEGT. This CDR3 is CASSEAHTGRAEAFF. CDR3 DNA sequence: TGTGCCAGCAGTGAAGCGCACACGGGGAGGGCTGAAGCTTTCTTT.